This T cell receptor (beta chain) is from a study of patients and donors after allogeneic stem cell transplantation. TCRdb re-analysed the RT-PCR reads in MiXCR, keeping a single row per CDR3 protein. The table has about 960,000 distinct CDR3 sequences, around 17% seen once; the top ten hold roughly 6.4%. This clonotype came up a few times. CDR3 length equals 11 residues. The receptor was derived from a human donor who was either an allogeneic HSCT recipient or a stem cell or donor lymphocyte infusion donor (not recorded which). It is not recorded whose cells these are; they may come from a transplant donor. The sequencing input was blood, either unsorted or a sorted T cell fraction (not recorded which). This chain connects TRBV21-1 to TRBJ2-1; whether TRBD1, the table's D call, matches the DNA was not checked. TRBV21-1 represents a pseudogene. The CDR3 nucleotides read TGTGCCAGCAGCAGGGACAGCGAGCAGTTCTTC. Protein product: CASSRDSEQFF.